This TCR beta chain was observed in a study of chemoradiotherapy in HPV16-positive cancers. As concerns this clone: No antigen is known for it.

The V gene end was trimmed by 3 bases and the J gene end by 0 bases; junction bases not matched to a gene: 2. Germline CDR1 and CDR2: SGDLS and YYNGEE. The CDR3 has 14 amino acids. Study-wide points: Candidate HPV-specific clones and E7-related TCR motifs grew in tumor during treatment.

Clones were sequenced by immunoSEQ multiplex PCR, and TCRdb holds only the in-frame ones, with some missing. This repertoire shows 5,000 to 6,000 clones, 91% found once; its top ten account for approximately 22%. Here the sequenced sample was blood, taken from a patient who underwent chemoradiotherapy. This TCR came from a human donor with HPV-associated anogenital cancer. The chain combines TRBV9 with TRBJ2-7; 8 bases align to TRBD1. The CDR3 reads CASSETGDSYEQYF. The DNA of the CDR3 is TGTGCCAGCAGCGAGACAGGGGACTCCTACGAGCAGTACTTC. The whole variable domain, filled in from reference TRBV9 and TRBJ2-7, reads DSGVTQTPKHLITATGQRVTLRCSPRSGDLSVYWYQQSLDQGLQFLIQYYNGEERAKGNILERFSAQQFPDLHSELNLSSLELGDSALYFCASSETGDSYEQYFGPGTRLTVT.